Listed here are 13 T cell receptor beta chains from one sample, sequenced in a study of T cell responses to AZD1222 COVID-19 vaccine. Method: immunoSEQ multiplex PCR; TCRdb's copy keeps in-frame clones and lacks some. Of about 130,000 clones in the sample, approximately 92% were seen once. Material: peripheral blood, obtained 28 days after the second AZD1222 dose. The source is an adult who received the AZD1222 COVID-19 vaccine.

This sequence joins TRBV27 and TRBJ1-2; TRBD1 might be the D (6 bases). CDR3 length equals 13 residues. V gave up 6 bases and J gave up 8 bases, with 16 bases separating them. CDR1 MNHEY and CDR2 SMNVEV come from the germline V gene (reference sequence). This CDR3 reads CASSHRDNQGYTF. The CDR3, as DNA: TGTGCCAGCAGCCATCGGGACAATCAGGGCTACACCTTC.

The chain is built from TRBV7-9 and TRBJ1-2; D remains unclear. The CDR3 runs to 15 residues. V shed 1 base and J shed 5 bases, with 14 bases lying between them. Germline V gene lookup returns CDR1 SEHNR and CDR2 FQNEAQ (reference sequence). The CDR3: CASSLESVRKYGYTF. The CDR3 DNA reads TGTGCCAGCAGCTTAGAGTCCGTGAGAAAATATGGCTACACCTTC.

The chain joins TRBV27 to TRBJ2-5; D is possibly TRBD1 (5 bases). Germline V lookup: CDR1 MNHEY, CDR2 SMNVEV (reference sequence). The CDR3 consists of 13 residues. Trimming removed 8 bases at V and 0 bases at J, with 10 bases between. This chain's CDR3 is CASGALYQETQYF. The CDR3 nucleotides read TGTGCCAGCGGGGCCCTGTACCAAGAGACCCAGTACTTC.

The V gene is TRBV12-3 or TRBV12-4, the J gene TRBJ1-4; perhaps TRBD1 as D (5 bases). This CDR3 is 13 amino acids long. V dropped 6 bases and J dropped 13 bases, with 18 bases sitting between them. The CDR3 here is CASRPTLGASLFF. The CDR3 coding sequence is TGTGCCAGCAGGCCCACCCTCGGGGCGTCACTGTTTTTT.

The J gene is TRBJ1-6, the V gene TRBV4-1; TRBD1 matches at 7 bases. With V trimmed by 1 base and J by 4 bases, 10 bases remained unmatched. The length of the CDR3 is 18 residues. CDR1 is MGHRA and CDR2 is YSYEKL in the germline V gene. The CDR3 region is CASSQGGGGGVYNSPLHF. CDR3 DNA sequence: TGCGCCAGCAGCCAAGGGGGAGGGGGCGGCGTGTATAATTCACCCCTCCACTTT.

The rearrangement joins TRBV4-3 to TRBJ2-3; 7 nucleotides line up with TRBD1. The CDR3 is 15 amino acids. CDR1 and CDR2 (germline): LGHNA, YSLEER. Losses at the gene ends were 3 bases for V and 2 bases for J; bases not matched to a gene: 5. As DNA, the CDR3 is TGCGCCAGCAGCCACGGGGACAGATACACAGATACGCAGTATTTT. This translates into CASSHGDRYTDTQYF.

This chain connects TRBV6-2 or TRBV6-3 to TRBJ1-2; D gene ambiguous. The CDR3 loop spans 14 amino acids. The ends were cut back, 4 bases at V and 6 bases at J, with 15 bases in the middle. Looked up from germline, CDR1 is MNHEY and CDR2 is SVGEGT. CDR3 in amino acids: CASSFSPGGDGYTF. The CDR3 DNA follows: TGTGCCAGCAGTTTCAGTCCCGGCGGTGATGGCTACACCTTC.

The rearrangement uses TRBV30 and TRBJ1-2; 8 nucleotides match TRBD1. The trim removed 2 bases at V and 2 bases at J, leaving 7 bases unmatched. The CDR3 consists of 15 residues. CDR1 and CDR2 from the germline V gene are GTSNPN and SVGIG (reference sequence). The CDR3 DNA sequence: TGTGCCTGGAGTTTTCCAGGACAGGGCAACTATGGCTACACCTTC. It codes for CAWSFPGQGNYGYTF.

The chain is built from TRBV19 and TRBJ1-2; D uncertain. In germline, CDR1 is LNHDA, CDR2 SQIVND (reference sequence). There are 13 residues in the CDR3. Trimming cost V 5 bases and J 0 bases, with 7 bases left between them. As DNA, the CDR3 is TGTGCCAGTAGTTTCACCCCTAACTATGGCTACACCTTC. This encodes CASSFTPNYGYTF.

This clone was picked up many times. V and J are TRBV4-2 and TRBJ2-3; 10 nucleotides align to TRBD2. Germline V gene data show CDR1 as LGHNA and CDR2 as YNFKEQ. The V segment lost 0 bases and the J segment 4 bases; nucleotides outside the gene matches: 4. This CDR3 region has 16 residues. The CDR3 DNA reads TGTGCCAGCAGCCAAGATCTAGCGGGGGAGGCAGATACGCAGTATTTT. Protein product: CASSQDLAGEADTQYF.

The chain links TRBV12-3 or TRBV12-4 to TRBJ1-2; D ambiguous. The CDR3 has 11 amino acids. Trimming removed 6 bases from V and 4 bases from J, with 6 bases in between. This CDR3 reads CASSPSYGYTF. CDR3 DNA sequence: TGTGCCAGCAGCCCGTCCTATGGCTACACCTTC.

The chain links TRBV9 to TRBJ2-1; D perhaps matches TRBD2 (6 bases). Germline V gene lookup returns CDR1 SGDLS and CDR2 YYNGEE. The CDR3 has 17 amino acids. V was trimmed by 4 bases and J by 4 bases, leaving 21 bases between them. CDR3 nucleotide sequence: TGTGCCAGCAGCTCGGGAAGCAGCGGAGGGCCTTACAATGAGCAGTTCTTC. Protein: CASSSGSSGGPYNEQFF.

The chain combines TRBV7-2 with TRBJ1-3, with 10 bases aligning to TRBD1. Trimming took 5 bases from V and 5 from J; bases not matched to a gene: 6. The germline CDR1 and CDR2 sequences are SGHTA and FQGNSA. This CDR3 has 15 amino acids. This CDR3 reads CASSPDRGFRNTIYF. The CDR3 DNA follows: TGTGCCAGCAGCCCGGACAGGGGGTTCCGAAACACCATATATTTT.